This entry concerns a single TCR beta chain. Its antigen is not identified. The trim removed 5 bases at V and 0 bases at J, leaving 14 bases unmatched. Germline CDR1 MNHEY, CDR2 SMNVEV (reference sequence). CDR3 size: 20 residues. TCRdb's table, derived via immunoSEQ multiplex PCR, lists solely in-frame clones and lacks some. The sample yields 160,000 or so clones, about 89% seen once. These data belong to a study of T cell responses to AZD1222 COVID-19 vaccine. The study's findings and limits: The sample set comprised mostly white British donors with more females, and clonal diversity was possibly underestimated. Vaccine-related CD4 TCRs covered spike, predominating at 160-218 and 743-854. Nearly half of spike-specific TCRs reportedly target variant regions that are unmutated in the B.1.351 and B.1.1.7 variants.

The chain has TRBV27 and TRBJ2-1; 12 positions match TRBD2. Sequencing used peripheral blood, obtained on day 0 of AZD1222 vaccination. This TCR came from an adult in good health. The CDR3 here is CASSNRGFASGGASYNEQFF. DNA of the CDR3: TGTGCCAGCAGTAACCGGGGATTTGCTAGCGGGGGGGCCTCCTACAATGAGCAGTTCTTC.